This TCR beta chain was profiled in a study of blood T cell repertoires in COVID-19. Whole-study context: Sites in the United States, Italy and Spain provided acute and convalescent COVID-19 samples.

In the original workflow: Using reference gene primer amplification, nucleated cell counts were estimated. The method was immunoSEQ multiplex PCR; TCRdb's version includes in-frame clones alone and lacks a portion of them. Clone size and the V and J calls come from that table; the DNA yielded D and trimming. Among roughly 88,000 clones listed, 65% to 90% were seen once. CDR3 length equals 15 residues. From germline, CDR1 is SGHRS and CDR2 YFSETQ. Losses at the gene ends were 0 bases for V and 6 bases for J; bases not matched to a gene: 7. The sequenced material came from peripheral blood. The chain employs TRBV5-1 and TRBJ2-7; the match to TRBD1 covers 9 bases. The source of this sequence is a woman over 75 with active or convalescent COVID-19. The DNA of the CDR3 is TGCGCCAGCAGCTTGGAGGGGACAGGGAGTGGCGAGCAGTACTTC. This sequence encodes CASSLEGTGSGEQYF.